The entry below describes one T cell receptor beta chain. This record belongs to a study of blood T cell repertoires in COVID-19. At the level of the study: The study drew acute and convalescent COVID-19 samples from the United States, Italy and Spain. PBMCs, B-cell-depleted T cells, or T cells were the source of the cDNA or gDNA that made up the material.

The authors' processing: Counts of nucleated cells, estimated from reference gene primer amplification, were obtained. Generated by immunoSEQ multiplex PCR, the TCRdb table keeps only in-frame clones and is missing some. V and J calls and clone size are given by that table; D and trimming were obtained from the DNA. Among about 150,000 clones, about four fifths were seen once, and the ten largest hold 25% to 35%. Trimming took 7 bases from V and 3 from J; bases not matched to a gene: 7. In germline, CDR1 is SNHLY, CDR2 FYNNEI. The CDR3 is 15 residues long. V is TRBV2 and J is TRBJ1-4; 8 bases agree with TRBD1. The clonotype originates from a woman aged 60-75 years with acute or convalescent COVID-19. The sequencing input was peripheral blood. The CDR3 sequence: CASKGQGVPNEKLFF. The CDR3, as DNA: TGTGCCAGCAAAGGACAGGGAGTCCCTAATGAAAAACTGTTTTTT.